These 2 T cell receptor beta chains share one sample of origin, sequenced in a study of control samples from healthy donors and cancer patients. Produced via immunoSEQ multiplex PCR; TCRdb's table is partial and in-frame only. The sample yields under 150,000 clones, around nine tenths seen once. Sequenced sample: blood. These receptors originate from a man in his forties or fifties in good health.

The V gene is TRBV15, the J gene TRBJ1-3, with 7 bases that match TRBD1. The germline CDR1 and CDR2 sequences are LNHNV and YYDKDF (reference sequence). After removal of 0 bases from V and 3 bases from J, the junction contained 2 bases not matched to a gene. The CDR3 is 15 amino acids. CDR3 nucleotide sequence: TGTGCCACCAGCAGAGATAACAGGGGTGGAAACACCATATATTTT. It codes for CATSRDNRGGNTIYF.

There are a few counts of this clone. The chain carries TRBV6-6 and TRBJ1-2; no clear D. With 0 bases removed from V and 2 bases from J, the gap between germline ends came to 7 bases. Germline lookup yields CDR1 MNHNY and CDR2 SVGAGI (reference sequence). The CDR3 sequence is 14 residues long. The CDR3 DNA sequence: TGTGCCAGCAGTTACTCGACCAGGAACTATGGCTACACCTTC. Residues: CASSYSTRNYGYTF.